This T cell receptor beta chain was captured by sequencing in a study of blood T cells in healthy people across ages (dated by TCRdb to the mid-2010s). Regarding the complete study: In model experiments, template switching captured about one uniquely barcoded TCR beta cDNA molecule for every two T cells. To track age-related changes in TCR beta repertoire diversity, the study relied on deep sequencing normalized with unique cDNA molecular identifiers. Four age groups were formed from the donors: young (average approximately 17 years), middle-aged (around 37), aged (around 68) and long-lived (around 82). To avoid experimental bias, donors of different ages were randomly spread across the sequencing lanes. For two donors (one aged 18 to 30 and one aged 80 or older), the study analyzed two additional independent replicas of 1 million unique cDNA reads from the same blood draw.

Taken from cysteine to phenylalanine, the CDR3 has 13 residues. Just the 39-base CDR3 DNA is kept, in frame starting at base 1. The donors were roughly 38 Caucasian individuals from Russia, aged roughly 6 to 100 years, who were systemically healthy. Roughly 10 milliliters of peripheral blood were collected from each donor into EDTA-treated Vacutainer tubes. Ficoll-Paque density-gradient centrifugation was used to isolate PBMCs, with at least 6 million obtained per sample. Total RNA, at least 6 micrograms per sample, was extracted from PBMCs with Trizol reagent. Naive CD45RAhigh/CD27high T cell percentages were measured by flow cytometry on a PBMC aliquot from every donor. The library was built by means of 5' RACE. The sequencing machine was an Illumina HiSeq 2500. A second PCR of 7 to 11 cycles was performed with a sample-barcoded 5' primer and a J-beta primer mix. A template-switch 5' adaptor carrying 12 random nucleotides introduced a unique molecular identifier onto each TCR beta cDNA molecule. At least 2.5 million CDR3-containing paired-end reads were obtained from each sample. All of the RNA was converted into first-strand cDNA using the Mint cDNA synthesis kit, with a TRBC-specific oligonucleotide serving as the primer. All cDNA was treated with uracil-DNA glycosylase and then went through a first 18-cycle PCR with the universal primers M1SS and BC2_uni_R. As for the authors' bioinformatics: For normalization, 1 million high-quality reads were randomly selected from each sample, with every read carrying a distinct molecular identifier. Reads with shared molecular identifiers were discarded instead of being binned into consensus sequences. MiTCR, set to a Q25 quality threshold and the strictest error-elimination algorithm, was used for CDR3 identification, clonotype clustering and error correction. A nonparametric unseen species model with Euler transformation was used to estimate a lower bound on total TCR beta diversity. TCRdb reran the public reads through fastp at Q25 and MiXCR, keeping productive beta chains. Each entry is one CDR3 protein sequence, shown with its most common DNA and genes. The V and J calls, along with clone size, are taken from TCRdb and not from the paper's own processing. The sample records 980,000 or so distinct CDR3 sequences, about 44% of which are singletons. The top ten clones comprise roughly an eighth of the sample.

As regards this clonotype: Its antigen remains unidentified. This may arise from a read error, as a much more abundant clone is one base away.

Paper-wide results and their limitations: There was a strong correlation between observed TCR beta diversity and the percentage of naive T cells measured by flow cytometry. Compared with the aged group, more naive CD4+ T cells, fewer expanded clones and increased TCR diversity were shown by the long-lived group, suggesting age selection. Since profiling was done on bulk unsorted PBMCs, naive and antigen-experienced compartments could not be conclusively compared. Estimates of total diversity from one million sequenced T cells were regarded as lower bounds and underestimates. Observed TCR beta diversity per million T cells fell roughly linearly with age, and a significant reduction was already apparent by age around 36. Because the CMV infection status of the donors was unknown, age-related changes in expanded clonotypes may potentially have been confounded.

Rearrangement joined TRBV12-3 or TRBV12-4 to TRBJ2-3; possibly the D gene is TRBD2, per 6 matching bases. The sequence derives from a young man in good health. The specimen was blood. The CDR3 reads CASSYTSTGTQYF. In nucleotides, the sequence is TGTGCCAGCAGTTACACTAGCACAGGTACGCAGTATTTT.